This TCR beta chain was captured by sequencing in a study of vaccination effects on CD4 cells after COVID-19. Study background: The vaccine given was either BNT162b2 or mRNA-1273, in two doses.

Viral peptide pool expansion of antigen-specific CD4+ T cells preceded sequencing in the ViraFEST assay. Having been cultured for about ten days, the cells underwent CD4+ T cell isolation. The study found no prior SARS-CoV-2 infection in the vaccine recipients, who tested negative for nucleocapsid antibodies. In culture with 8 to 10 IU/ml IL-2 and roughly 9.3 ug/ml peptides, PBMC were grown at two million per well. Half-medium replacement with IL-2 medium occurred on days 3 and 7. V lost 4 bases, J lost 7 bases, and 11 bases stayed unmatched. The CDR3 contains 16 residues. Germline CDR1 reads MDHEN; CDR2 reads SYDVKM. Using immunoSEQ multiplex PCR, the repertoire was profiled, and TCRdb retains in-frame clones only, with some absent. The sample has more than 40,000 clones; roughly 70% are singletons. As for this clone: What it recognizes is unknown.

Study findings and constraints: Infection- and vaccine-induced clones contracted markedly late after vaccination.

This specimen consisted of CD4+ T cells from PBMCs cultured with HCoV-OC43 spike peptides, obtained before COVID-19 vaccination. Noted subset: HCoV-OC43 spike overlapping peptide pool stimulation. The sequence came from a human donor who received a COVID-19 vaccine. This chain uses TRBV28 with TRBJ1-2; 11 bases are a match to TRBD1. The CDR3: CASSSYPPGQGGGYTF. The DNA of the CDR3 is TGTGCCAGCAGTTCATACCCCCCGGGACAGGGGGGTGGCTACACCTTC.